Sequencing of this TCR beta chain was carried out in a study of regulatory T cells in long-lasting Graves disease. Time point noted: newly diagnosed GD, antithyroid drugs for less than 3 months. From PBMCs, RNA was extracted and then used to make the TCR library. CDR3 regions were amplified by Arm-PCR using iRepertoire HTBI primers to build TCR beta libraries. TCRdb reprocessed the multiplex PCR reads via MiXCR and lists one record per CDR3 protein. In the table there are about 210,000 distinct CDR3 sequences, roughly 19% of which are singletons. This clonotype turned up a few times. The target antigen is unknown. Trimming cost V 10 bases and J 0 bases, with 19 bases left between them. The length of the CDR3 is 16 residues. Germline V CDR1 and CDR2: MNHEY, SVGEGT. Findings and limits, study-wide: The number of shared public clonotypes was higher in persistent patients (roughly 2,800) than new patients (over 900). A limited number of samples was an acknowledged limitation.

These data are also associated with another study on T cells in Graves' hyperthyroidism and ophthalmopathy. That publication notes: First-round RT-PCR with HTBI primers amplified the TCR CDR3 region.

The clonotype comes from a young woman with Graves disease. Material: peripheral blood mononuclear cells (PBMCs), obtained at new diagnosis, from a patient treated with antithyroid drugs. V is TRBV6-2 or TRBV6-3 and J is TRBJ1-3; maybe TRBD1 (6 bases). The CDR3 spells CANTPRGGLSGNTIYF. As DNA, the CDR3 is TGTGCCAACACCCCACGGGGGGGCCTCTCTGGAAACACCATATATTTT.